What follows are 27 T cell receptor beta chains derived from one specimen sequenced in a study of cytomegalovirus exposure and HLA in healthy donors. With 60 Vbeta and 13 Jbeta primers, the PCR was carried out. Assay used: immunoSEQ multiplex PCR; TCRdb lists only in-frame clones, some missing. Of over 150,000 clones listed, about 79% were seen once; the top ten hold 1.2%. Sequences were obtained from PBMCs. These TCRs come from a girl aged 2 to 9 in good health and CMV-seropositive.

The rearrangement joins TRBV6-1 to TRBJ1-5; D possibly corresponds to TRBD1 (6 bases). The CDR3 extends over 14 amino acids. CDR1 is MNHNS and CDR2 is SASEGT in the germline V gene. Deletions cut 6 bases from V and 7 bases from J, with 16 bases between. The CDR3 DNA reads TGTGCCAGCAGCCCCCAGGGGTTCCAGCAGCCCCAGCATTTT. It translates to CASSPQGFQQPQHF.

This chain uses TRBV5-6 with TRBJ1-3; D may be TRBD1 (5 bases). The CDR3 has 14 residues. The V gene's germline CDR1 is SGHDT and CDR2 YYEEEE. Trimming cost V 0 bases and J 4 bases, with 8 bases left between them. CDR3 amino acids: CASSLVQGGNTIYF. The CDR3 region has the DNA TGTGCCAGCAGCTTGGTTCAGGGAGGAAACACCATATATTTT.

This clone was counted a single time. The V call is TRBV5-1, the J call TRBJ2-5, with a possible D match to TRBD2 (6 bases). Germline lookup yields CDR1 SGHRS and CDR2 YFSETQ. V shed 4 bases and J shed 1 base, with 11 bases lying between them. The CDR3 contains 14 residues. The CDR3 spells CASSTRDFQETQYF. The CDR3 coding sequence is TGCGCCAGCAGCACCCGGGACTTCCAAGAGACCCAGTACTTC.

This rearrangement joins TRBV29-1 to TRBJ1-1, with D maybe TRBD1 (5 bases). CDR3 size: 12 residues. The V and J ends lost 4 bases and 3 bases respectively, with 9 bases between them. Per the germline V gene, CDR1 is SQVTM and CDR2 is ANQGSEA. The CDR3 reads CSVAGGDTEAFF. In DNA form, the CDR3 reads TGCAGCGTTGCCGGGGGGGACACTGAAGCTTTCTTT.

This chain links TRBV19 with TRBJ1-4; D gene unclear. Trimming took 4 bases from V and 10 from J, leaving 19 bases between them. The CDR3 consists of 15 residues. CDR1 LNHDA and CDR2 SQIVND come from the germline V gene (reference sequence). CDR3 residues: CASSTLDSRRGKLFF. CDR3 nucleotides: TGTGCCAGTAGTACCCTCGACTCCCGCCGGGGAAAACTGTTTTTT.

The J gene is TRBJ1-1, the V gene TRBV11-2; no reliable D call. Trimming removed 2 bases at V and 3 bases at J, with 4 bases between. Germline V gene lookup returns CDR1 SGHAT and CDR2 FQNNGV. The CDR3 spans 12 residues. As DNA, the CDR3 is TGTGCCAGCAGCTTAAGCTACACTGAAGCTTTCTTT. The encoded protein is CASSLSYTEAFF.

The chain is built from TRBV5-6 and TRBJ2-1; D possibly corresponds to TRBD2 (5 bases). Germline CDR1 is SGHDT and CDR2 is YYEEEE. This CDR3 is 17 amino acids long. Trimming cost V 2 bases and J 3 bases, with 18 bases left between them. CDR3 bases: TGTGCCAGCAGCTTAAGTCTTTCGGGGTTTGTCTACAATGAGCAGTTCTTC. Protein: CASSLSLSGFVYNEQFF.

In its sample, this clone was seen a few times. This chain links TRBV28 with TRBJ2-7, with D uncertain. Per germline, CDR1 MDHEN and CDR2 SYDVKM. V lost 5 bases and J lost 1, with 9 bases in between. The CDR3 sequence is 13 residues long. CDR3 sequence reads: CASSPSLSYEQYF. CDR3 in DNA: TGTGCCAGCAGTCCGTCACTGTCCTACGAGCAGTACTTC.

This clone appeared a few times. The V gene is TRBV5-1, the J gene TRBJ1-5; D not certain. Germline V gene lookup returns CDR1 SGHRS and CDR2 YFSETQ. The ends were cut back, 0 bases at V and 0 bases at J, with 16 bases in the middle. This CDR3 is built from 18 residues. The CDR3, as DNA: TGCGCCAGCAGCTTGGACGCGTTGGGAGCGGCTAGCAATCAGCCCCAGCATTTT. Translated: CASSLDALGAASNQPQHF.

V and J are TRBV29-1 and TRBJ1-1; TRBD1 is a possible D gene (5 bases). This CDR3 has 13 amino acids. CDR1 is SQVTM and CDR2 is ANQGSEA in the germline V gene. The V end was cut by 4 bases, the J end by 4 bases, with 13 bases between. The CDR3 spells CSVVGPQATEAFF. The CDR3 DNA reads as TGCAGCGTTGTTGGCCCACAGGCCACTGAAGCTTTCTTT.

This clone occurred a few times. The CDR3 DNA follows: TGTGCCAGCAGCTTAGGGGGTAGGGATCAGCCCCAGCATTTT. The encoded protein is CASSLGGRDQPQHF. The V and J genes are TRBV5-8 and TRBJ1-5; tentative D call: TRBD1 (6 bases). Trimming cost V 2 bases and J 5 bases, with 11 bases left between them. Looked up from germline, CDR1 is SGHTS and CDR2 is YDEGEE. This CDR3 is 14 amino acids long.

The chain joins TRBV11-2 to TRBJ2-1; D perhaps matches TRBD2 (6 bases). V was trimmed by 7 bases and J by 5 bases, leaving 15 bases between them. This CDR3 has 14 residues. The germline V gene encodes CDR1 SGHAT and CDR2 FQNNGV. The DNA for the CDR3 is TGTGCCAGCAACCTCGGGACTCCTAACAATGAGCAGTTCTTC. This codes for CASNLGTPNNEQFF.

V usage is TRBV2 and J usage is TRBJ2-1; TRBD2 agrees at 7 bases. The CDR3 is 16 amino acids. Germline CDR1 is SNHLY and CDR2 is FYNNEI. With 2 bases clipped from V and 8 bases from J, the junction kept 12 bases outside the gene matches. The DNA of the CDR3 is TGTGCCAGCAGTGAACCGGCGGGACTACGGTCCTATGAGCAGTTCTTC. As protein: CASSEPAGLRSYEQFF. Filled out from reference TRBV2 and TRBJ2-1, the complete variable domain reads EPEVTQTPSHQVTQMGQEVILRCVPISNHLYFYWYRQILGQKVEFLVSFYNNEISEKSEIFDDQFSVERPDGSNFTLKIRSTKLEDSAMYFCASSEPAGLRSYEQFFGPGTRLTVL.

The chain combines TRBV28 with TRBJ1-3, with 9 bases matching TRBD1. V was pared by 4 bases and J by 3 bases, with 4 bases of the junction left unmatched. The CDR3 length is 15 residues. Germline values: CDR1 MDHEN, CDR2 SYDVKM. CDR3: CASSSGDRVGNTIYF. The CDR3 coding sequence is TGTGCCAGCAGTTCGGGGGACAGGGTTGGAAACACCATATATTTT.

The J gene is TRBJ2-7, the V gene TRBV11-3, with D perhaps TRBD2 (6 bases). The CDR3 totals 19 residues. Germline V gene data show CDR1 as SGHNT and CDR2 as YENEEA. Trimming shortened V by 1 base and J by 2 bases, and 24 bases separated the two germline ends. The CDR3: CASSLAHVVAEHGTYEQYF. The CDR3 coding sequence is TGTGCCAGCAGCTTAGCTCACGTGGTAGCGGAGCACGGCACCTACGAGCAGTACTTC.

The chain combines TRBV6-5 with TRBJ1-3, with TRBD1 as a possible D gene (6 bases). V gave up 5 bases and J gave up 2 bases, with 7 bases separating them. The CDR3 runs to 13 residues. Per the germline V gene, CDR1 is MNHEY and CDR2 is SVGAGI. The CDR3 loop is CASSGQPGNTIYF. DNA of the CDR3: TGTGCCAGCAGTGGACAGCCTGGAAACACCATATATTTT.

This chain uses TRBV19 with TRBJ2-7; D not resolved. The CDR3 has 14 residues. V was trimmed by 6 bases and J by 2 bases, leaving 14 bases between them. Germline V lookup: CDR1 LNHDA, CDR2 SQIVND (reference sequence). The CDR3 DNA sequence: TGTGCCAGTAGGATTTCAGTCTTTACCTACGAGCAGTACTTC. Translation: CASRISVFTYEQYF.

This clone was recorded a few times. The chain is built from TRBV5-4 and TRBJ1-1, with 11 positions matching TRBD1. J gave up 4 bases and V 4 bases, and 3 bases lay outside the gene matches. CDR1 is SGHNT, CDR2 YYREEE, per germline (reference sequence). The CDR3 covers 14 residues. The CDR3 DNA sequence: TGTGCCAGCAGCCAAGGGACAGGGGGCACTGAAGCTTTCTTT. Its translation is CASSQGTGGTEAFF.

V gene TRBV6-5 combines with J gene TRBJ1-1; D gene uncertain. There are 14 residues in the CDR3. The germline CDR1 and CDR2 sequences are MNHEY and SVGAGI. Trimming removed 7 bases at V and 8 bases at J, with 20 bases between. DNA for the CDR3: TGTGCCAGCACGGCGGGTGGGTCCGCGCGGGAAGCTTTCTTT. Translated: CASTAGGSAREAFF.

This clone was seen only a few times. This chain uses TRBV5-1 with TRBJ1-2; TRBD1 aligns across 7 bases. The CDR3 loop spans 16 amino acids. CDR1 SGHRS and CDR2 YFSETQ come from the germline V gene. Trimming cost V 2 bases and J 6 bases; bases outside gene matches: 13. The CDR3 loop is CASSLTGVDGVDGYTF. CDR3 DNA: TGCGCCAGCAGCTTAACAGGGGTAGACGGCGTAGATGGCTACACCTTC.

The CDR3: CAINSGTSPNYGYTF. CDR3 nucleotide sequence: TGTGCCATCAACTCCGGGACATCTCCTAACTATGGCTACACCTTC. V and J are TRBV6-1 and TRBJ1-2; perhaps TRBD1 as D (6 bases). The CDR3 sequence is 15 residues long. CDR1 and CDR2 from the germline V gene are MNHNS and SASEGT. V dropped 10 bases and J dropped 0 bases, with 18 bases sitting between them.

The V call is TRBV4-1, the J call TRBJ1-2; D is undetermined. The CDR3 covers 13 residues. V gave up 1 base and J gave up 7 bases, with 10 bases separating them. Looked up from germline, CDR1 is MGHRA and CDR2 is YSYEKL. The CDR3 region is CASSQGIPGGYTF. The CDR3 nucleotides read TGCGCCAGCAGCCAAGGAATTCCAGGTGGCTACACCTTC.

The chain uses TRBV5-1 and TRBJ2-3; D uncertain. V was trimmed by 2 bases and J by 4 bases, leaving 2 bases between them. Germline CDR1 is SGHRS and CDR2 is YFSETQ. The CDR3 sequence is 11 residues long. CDR3: CASSFADTQYF. CDR3 in DNA: TGCGCCAGCAGCTTCGCAGATACGCAGTATTTT.

The chain couples TRBV12-5 to TRBJ2-1; D is possibly TRBD1 (6 bases). The germline CDR1 and CDR2 sequences are LGHNT and FRNRAP. V lost 6 bases and J 9 bases, leaving 18 bases between the germline ends. The CDR3 is 14 residues long. The CDR3 loop reads CASGDSMITSEQFF. In nucleotides, the CDR3 is TGTGCTAGTGGGGACAGCATGATAACCAGTGAGCAGTTCTTC.

V usage is TRBV20-1 and J usage is TRBJ2-7; D is undetermined. Germline V lookup: CDR1 DFQATT, CDR2 SNEGSKA (reference sequence). The CDR3 is 10 residues long. V gave up 3 bases and J gave up 3 bases, with 3 bases separating them. CDR3 bases: TGCAGTGCTAGTAGCTACGAGCAGTACTTC. Its protein product is CSASSYEQYF.

The chain has TRBV28 and TRBJ1-2; D not certain. With 5 bases removed from V and 8 bases from J, the gap between germline ends came to 12 bases. CDR1 MDHEN and CDR2 SYDVKM come from the germline V gene. This CDR3 contains 12 residues. Here the CDR3 DNA reads TGTGCCAGCAGTGACACCCTCCTAGGCTACACCTTC. Amino acid sequence: CASSDTLLGYTF.

This chain joins TRBV27 and TRBJ2-5; possible D gene TRBD1, 6 bases. Germline CDR1 is MNHEY and CDR2 is SMNVEV (reference sequence). The CDR3 runs to 15 residues. The ends were cut back, 4 bases at V and 4 bases at J, with 16 bases in the middle. In nucleotides, the CDR3 is TGTGCCAGCAGTTCATCAACAGGGTGGCCAGAGACCCAGTACTTC. This gives the protein CASSSSTGWPETQYF.